This T cell receptor (beta chain) was sequenced for a study of control samples from healthy donors and cancer patients (dated by TCRdb to 2020 to 2022). Notes on this clone: The antigen it recognizes is unknown. No much larger clonotype is one base removed from it; base qualities were not supplied.

Receptor amplification or capture employed the immunoSEQ multiplex PCR assay. The table was pulled from immuneACCESS by TCRdb, which kept in-frame rearrangements only. Such tables lose some clones; where checked, under half of the loss comes from unresolved V genes, and the rest has no known cause. This sample lists 15,000 to 20,000 clones; 85% to 90% were detected once. Around a tenth of the sample is in the top ten clones. Spanning cysteine to phenylalanine, the CDR3 consists of 13 amino acids. Only the CDR3 DNA is retained, 39 bases long and in frame from the first base. V loses 3 bases at its end and J loses 8 bases; junction bases beyond the gene matches: 3. CDR1 and CDR2 were assigned from the germline V gene as SGHTA and FQGNSA.

This TCR came from a woman aged 70-85 years with colorectal cancer. Sequencing input: PBMCs. The chain is encoded by TRBV7-2 joined to TRBJ2-1; the junction holds 8 bases that match TRBD2. The nucleotide sequence is TGTGCCAGCAGCTTGGTTAGCGGGGATGAGCAGTTCTTC. It translates as CASSLVSGDEQFF.